These T cell receptor beta chains were read from a single sample in a study of blood T cell repertoires in COVID-19. Sequenced by immunoSEQ multiplex PCR; TCRdb stores in-frame clones only, minus some. Of roughly 220,000 clones listed, about four fifths are singletons. The sequencing sample was made of peripheral blood. The source of these receptors is a woman aged 80 or over with COVID-19, enrolled during active disease. Both conserved end residues are part of each CDR3. A D gene is named only where the DNA matches it firmly. Size is stated for part of the rows, as once, few or many counts, or as a class when the clone is expanded.

clone size | D gene | J gene | CDR3 length | V gene | CDR3 protein | CDR3 DNA
few | TRBD1 | TRBJ2-3 | 15 | TRBV5-1 | CASSLGTGIRDTQYF | TGCGCCAGCAGCTTGGGGACAGGGATCAGAGATACGCAGTATTTT
few | TRBD2 | TRBJ2-5 | 13 | TRBV2 | CASRGTSRETQYF | TGTGCCAGCAGGGGGACTAGCCGGGAGACCCAGTACTTC
. | . | TRBJ1-1 | 11 | TRBV12-3/TRBV12-4 | CASSLGEAAFF | TGTGCCAGCAGTTTAGGTGAAGCGGCTTTCTTT
. | . | TRBJ1-3 | 14 | TRBV5-6 | CASSSFSSGNTIYF | TGTGCCAGCAGCTCCTTCAGCTCTGGAAACACCATATATTTT
once | TRBD2 | TRBJ2-3 | 15 | TRBV6-5 | CASSWTSGSPDTQYF | TGTGCCAGCAGTTGGACTAGCGGGAGCCCAGATACGCAGTATTTT
. | TRBD2 | TRBJ2-5 | 15 | TRBV2 | CAGRGQAGGWETQYF | TGTGCCGGACGGGGTCAAGCGGGAGGTTGGGAGACCCAGTACTTC
. | TRBD1 | TRBJ1-1 | 13 | TRBV5-1 | CASSGQGNTEAFF | TGCGCCAGCAGCGGACAGGGGAACACTGAAGCTTTCTTT
few | . | TRBJ1-2 | 13 | TRBV3-1/TRBV3-2 | CASSPGDAYGYTF | TGTGCCAGCAGCCCAGGGGATGCCTATGGCTACACCTTC
. | . | TRBJ2-7 | 14 | TRBV6-2/TRBV6-3 | CASSEAAVPYEQYF | TGTGCCAGCAGCGAAGCGGCAGTCCCCTACGAGCAGTACTTC
. | TRBD1 | TRBJ1-5 | 16 | TRBV6-5 | CASSLTGVRGNQPQHF | TGTGCCAGCAGTTTAACAGGGGTCAGGGGCAATCAGCCCCAGCATTTT
. | TRBD1 | TRBJ2-1 | 15 | TRBV7-9 | CASSPGTGGNNEQFF | TGTGCCAGCAGCCCCGGGACAGGGGGTAACAATGAGCAGTTCTTC
. | . | TRBJ2-1 | 13 | TRBV20-1 | CSASSPPYNEQFF | TGCAGTGCTAGTTCTCCCCCCTACAATGAGCAGTTCTTC
. | TRBD1 | TRBJ1-1 | 14 | TRBV7-9 | CASSPRQGITEAFF | TGTGCCAGCAGCCCCAGACAGGGGATCACTGAAGCTTTCTTT
. | . | TRBJ1-4 | 14 | TRBV5-1 | CASSLAYVTGKLFF | TGCGCCAGCAGCTTGGCGTATGTGACAGGAAAACTGTTTTTT
. | TRBD1 | TRBJ1-2 | 17 | TRBV5-1 | CASSPDRGLFRGYGYTF | TGCGCCAGCAGCCCGGACAGGGGGTTGTTTCGTGGCTATGGCTACACCTTC
. | . | TRBJ2-7 | 15 | TRBV23-1 | CASSHRETAAYEQYF | TGCGCCAGCAGTCATCGGGAGACAGCGGCCTACGAGCAGTACTTC
. | TRBD2 | TRBJ2-3 | 16 | TRBV15 | CATSSSTSGGTDTQYF | TGTGCCACCAGCTCCTCGACTAGCGGGGGCACAGATACGCAGTATTTT
. | TRBD1 | TRBJ2-1 | 18 | TRBV29-1 | CSVLRKTGASSSYNEQFF | TGCAGCGTTTTAAGGAAAACAGGGGCGTCCAGCTCCTACAATGAGCAGTTCTTC
. | . | TRBJ2-1 | 15 | TRBV7-3 | CASSLMTGTINEQFF | TGTGCCAGCAGCTTAATGACAGGAACGATCAATGAGCAGTTCTTC
. | TRBD2 | TRBJ2-2 | 15 | TRBV11-3 | CASSLAGGRPGELFF | TGTGCCAGCAGCTTAGCTGGCGGGAGACCAGGGGAGCTGTTTTTT
. | . | TRBJ2-3 | 14 | TRBV11-3 | CASSLGGDTDTQYF | TGTGCCAGCAGCTTAGGGGGGGACACAGATACGCAGTATTTT
. | TRBD2 | TRBJ2-7 | 15 | TRBV5-1 | CARRGRGGSSYEQYF | TGCGCCCGCCGCGGCCGGGGGGGAAGCTCCTACGAGCAGTACTTC
. | . | TRBJ1-5 | 14 | TRBV23-1 | CASSQSQFNQPQHF | TGCGCCAGCAGTCAAAGTCAGTTCAATCAGCCCCAGCATTTT
. | TRBD1 | TRBJ2-3 | 16 | TRBV3-1/TRBV3-2 | CASSQARGGLTDTQYF | TGTGCCAGCAGCCAAGCCAGAGGGGGCCTCACAGATACGCAGTATTTT
once | . | TRBJ1-3 | 15 | TRBV5-1 | CASSLDSGSGNTIYF | TGCGCCAGCAGCTTGGACTCCGGGTCTGGAAACACCATATATTTT
. | TRBD1 | TRBJ1-2 | 17 | TRBV6-2/TRBV6-3 | CASSYSGTGGFNYGYTF | TGTGCCAGCAGTTACTCGGGGACAGGGGGATTTAACTATGGCTACACCTTC
. | . | TRBJ1-3 | 14 | TRBV5-1 | CASSLAGYGNTIYF | TGCGCCAGCAGCTTGGCAGGGTATGGAAACACCATATATTTT
. | TRBD1 | TRBJ1-4 | 14 | TRBV19 | CASRDSATNEKLFF | TGTGCCAGCCGGGACAGTGCAACTAATGAAAAACTGTTTTTT
. | . | TRBJ2-2 | 13 | TRBV11-1 | CASSFRVSGELFF | TGTGCCAGCAGCTTCAGGGTCTCCGGGGAGCTGTTTTTT
. | . | TRBJ1-1 | 14 | TRBV11-2 | CASSVDRYSAEAFF | TGTGCCAGCAGCGTCGACAGGTATTCGGCTGAAGCTTTCTTT
. | . | TRBJ1-2 | 12 | TRBV7-9 | CASSSGDYGYTF | TGTGCCAGCAGCTCAGGTGACTATGGCTACACCTTC
. | . | TRBJ1-5 | 14 | TRBV9 | CATGATGNFQPQHF | TGTGCCACCGGTGCGACGGGGAATTTCCAGCCCCAGCATTTT
. | . | TRBJ1-2 | 12 | TRBV6-1 | CASSEGPDDCTF | TGTGCCAGCAGTGAGGGGCCGGACGACTGCACCTTC
. | TRBD2 | TRBJ2-7 | 14 | TRBV6-4 | CASSVPSGSYEQYF | TGTGCCAGCAGTGTTCCTAGCGGATCCTACGAGCAGTACTTC
. | . | TRBJ2-7 | 15 | TRBV7-9 | CASSSGLKGRGEQYF | TGTGCCAGCAGCTCGGGACTCAAGGGTAGGGGTGAGCAGTACTTC
. | TRBD1 | TRBJ2-1 | 14 | TRBV5-6 | CASSLMGQYNEQFF | TGTGCCAGCAGCTTGATGGGACAGTACAATGAGCAGTTCTTC
. | . | TRBJ1-5 | 13 | TRBV6-5 | CASSTNRDQPQHF | TGTGCCAGCAGCACAAACAGGGATCAGCCCCAGCATTTT
. | TRBD2 | TRBJ2-1 | 17 | TRBV19 | CASSSMSVAGGQNEQFF | TGTGCCAGTAGTTCGATGTCGGTAGCGGGGGGTCAGAATGAGCAGTTCTTC
. | . | TRBJ2-1 | 15 | TRBV6-5 | CASSISGIHYNEQFF | TGTGCCAGCAGCATTAGCGGAATTCATTACAATGAGCAGTTCTTC
. | . | TRBJ2-5 | 14 | TRBV18 | CASTASYPGETQYF | TGTGCCAGTACTGCGTCATATCCCGGAGAGACCCAGTACTTC
. | . | TRBJ2-1 | 14 | TRBV7-9 | CASSLSYGFNEQFF | TGTGCCAGCAGCTTAAGTTACGGGTTCAATGAGCAGTTCTTC
. | . | TRBJ1-1 | 14 | TRBV3-1/TRBV3-2 | CASSPVRVGTEAFF | TGTGCCAGCAGCCCTGTCAGGGTGGGAACTGAAGCTTTCTTT
. | . | TRBJ2-3 | 15 | TRBV7-2 | CASSLARSLTDTQYF | TGTGCCAGCAGCTTAGCGCGATCTTTAACAGATACGCAGTATTTT
. | . | TRBJ1-1 | 13 | TRBV15 | CATSRDGRTEAFF | TGTGCCACCAGCAGAGATGGGCGCACTGAAGCTTTCTTT
. | . | TRBJ1-3 | 15 | TRBV7-6 | CASSSQPGSGNTIYF | TGTGCCAGCAGCTCTCAACCCGGCTCTGGAAACACCATATATTTT
. | . | TRBJ2-7 | 13 | TRBV12-3/TRBV12-4 | CASSRESSYEQYF | TGTGCCAGCAGTCGAGAAAGCTCCTACGAGCAGTACTTC
. | TRBD1 | TRBJ1-3 | 15 | TRBV6-6 | CASTPPGGSGNTIYF | TGTGCCAGCACCCCCCCAGGGGGCTCTGGAAACACCATATATTTT
. | . | TRBJ2-4 | 13 | TRBV11-2 | CASSYRGRDIQYF | TGTGCCAGCAGCTACAGGGGGAGGGACATTCAGTACTTC